What follows are 24 T cell receptor beta chains derived from one specimen sequenced in a study of cytomegalovirus exposure and HLA in healthy donors. The PCR had 60 Vbeta and 13 Jbeta primers. The repertoire was sequenced with immunoSEQ multiplex PCR; TCRdb's copy has only in-frame clones and lacks some. This sample has over 85,000 clones, with approximately 80% found just once. The source material was PBMCs. The receptors were sampled from a male donor in good health and CMV-seropositive.

This chain connects TRBV5-1 to TRBJ2-2; 10 bases are a match to TRBD1. Germline lookup yields CDR1 SGHRS and CDR2 YFSETQ. The CDR3 covers 15 residues. V shed 9 bases and J 4 bases; nucleotides not matched to a gene: 9. The CDR3 is CATRDRGHGTGELFF. DNA of the CDR3: TGCGCCACCAGAGACAGGGGGCATGGCACCGGGGAGCTGTTTTTT.

V usage is TRBV10-3 and J usage is TRBJ2-7; 8 nucleotides agree with TRBD1. V trimming: 0 bases; J trimming: 3 bases; junction bases outside the gene matches: 7. The CDR3 loop spans 16 amino acids. Germline V gives CDR1 ENHRY, CDR2 SYGVKD. The CDR3 is CAISESGRGLYYEQYF. CDR3 bases: TGTGCCATCAGTGAGTCGGGCAGGGGGCTTTACTACGAGCAGTACTTC.

V gene TRBV21-1 combines with J gene TRBJ1-5. TRBV21-1 is deemed a pseudogene. The length of the CDR3 is 14 residues. The DNA of the CDR3 is TGTGCCAGCAGGCGGGGGAGGGGAGGCCAGCCCCAGCATTTT. Encoded protein: CASRRGRGGQPQHF.

This clone was observed a handful of times. One junction end does not reproduce the germline sequence, and a read error may be involved. This sequence joins TRBV7-9 and TRBJ2-2; D perhaps matches TRBD2 (5 bases). The CDR3 loop spans 15 amino acids. Germline V gene sequence: CDR1 SEHNR, CDR2 FQNEAQ (reference sequence). The CDR3 DNA is TGTTCCAGCAGCCGCGGGCCGCTGGTGGACGGGGAGCTGTTTTTT. Its protein product is CSSSRGPLVDGELFF.

Regarding this clone: A junction boundary mismatches the germline segment, possibly from a read error. The chain is built from TRBV7-9 and TRBJ1-2; perhaps TRBD1 as D (5 bases). The germline CDR1 and CDR2 sequences are SEHNR and FQNEAQ (reference sequence). There are 13 residues in the CDR3. CDR3 bases: TGTTCCAGCAGCGACGGGGGGGATTATGGCTACACCTTC. Amino acids: CSSSDGGDYGYTF. Based on the CDR3 plus reference TRBV7-9 and TRBJ1-2, the full variable domain is DTGVSQNPRHKITKRGQNVTFRCDPISEHNRLYWYRQTLGQGPEFLTYFQNEAQLEKSRLLSDRFSAERPKGSFSTLEIQRTEQGDSAMYLCSSSDGGDYGYTFGSGTRLTVV.

The rearrangement links TRBV5-4 to TRBJ2-5; 13 bases align to TRBD2. Unmatched junction bases numbered 5, after V lost 4 bases and J lost 5 bases. Germline V lookup: CDR1 SGHNT, CDR2 YYREEE (reference sequence). The CDR3 totals 15 residues. The CDR3 region is CASSTGLAGDETQYF. The CDR3 DNA reads TGTGCCAGCAGCACCGGACTAGCGGGAGACGAGACCCAGTACTTC.

J is TRBJ2-5 and V is TRBV15; a weak D match, TRBD2 (7 bases). The J call is doubtful: the DNA matches TRBJ2-7 better. Germline lookup yields CDR1 LNHNV and CDR2 YYDKDF (reference sequence). The CDR3 totals 14 residues. In nucleotides, the CDR3 is TGTGCCACCAGCGTTCGGGGGGCCGGGGCCGAGCAGTACTTC. Its translation: CATSVRGAGAEQYF.

The rearrangement links TRBV6-1 to TRBJ1-1; D remains unclear. Germline CDR1 is MNHNS and CDR2 is SASEGT. There are 14 residues in the CDR3. V lost 7 bases, J lost 2 bases, and 14 bases lay in between. The CDR3 nucleotides read TGTGCCAGCATTAGGGCGGGAGGAAACACTGAAGCTTTCTTT. It yields the protein CASIRAGGNTEAFF.

The chain joins TRBV5-4 to TRBJ2-7, with 7 bases identical to TRBD2. The germline gives CDR1 SGHNT, CDR2 YYREEE (reference sequence). This CDR3 contains 13 residues. With V trimmed by 4 bases and J by 2 bases, 3 bases remained unmatched. CDR3 DNA sequence: TGTGCCAGCAGCGCCGCGGGAGCCTACGAGCAGTACTTC. This translates into CASSAAGAYEQYF.

The CDR3 loop is CASSPRQADTQYF. In DNA form, the CDR3 reads TGCGCCAGCAGCCCCCGACAGGCAGATACGCAGTATTTT. This rearrangement joins TRBV4-3 to TRBJ2-3, with D possibly TRBD1 on 6 matching bases. CDR3 size: 13 residues. Germline V gene lookup returns CDR1 LGHNA and CDR2 YSLEER. Trimming left V 4 bases short and J 4 bases short, with 9 bases between.

V gene TRBV19 combines with J gene TRBJ2-7, with 8 bases lining up with TRBD2. The CDR3 extends over 15 amino acids. With 3 bases clipped from V and 4 bases from J, the junction kept 8 bases outside the gene matches. From germline, CDR1 is LNHDA and CDR2 SQIVND (reference sequence). CDR3 sequence: CASSMSSGGLYEQYF. The CDR3 DNA is TGTGCCAGTAGTATGTCCAGCGGGGGCTTATACGAGCAGTACTTC.

This clone has more than one count but fewer than ten. CDR3 in DNA: TGTGCCAGCAGCCTACTAGCGGGAGGGCGAACGCAGTATTTT. This gives the protein CASSLLAGGRTQYF. The chain uses TRBV6-5 and TRBJ2-3; 13 bases fit TRBD2. Trimming removed 6 bases from V and 9 bases from J; junction bases left unmatched: 6. This CDR3 spans 14 amino acids. Germline values: CDR1 MNHEY, CDR2 SVGAGI.

In regard to this clone: The sample holds other DNA sequences that translate to the same CDR3. The chain carries TRBV6-5 and TRBJ1-1, with TRBD1 matching 7 bases. The V gene's germline CDR1 is MNHEY and CDR2 SVGAGI. Trimming removed 2 bases from V and 5 bases from J; junction bases left unmatched: 2. The CDR3 loop spans 13 amino acids. This chain's CDR3 is CASSYKQGTEAFF. The CDR3 DNA reads as TGTGCCAGCAGTTACAAACAGGGGACTGAAGCTTTCTTT.

The rearrangement uses TRBV5-6 and TRBJ2-3, with 10 bases that match TRBD2. V gave up 0 bases and J gave up 5 bases; unmatched junction bases: 9. CDR1 and CDR2 (germline): SGHDT, YYEEEE. The length of the CDR3 is 17 residues. The CDR3 DNA reads TGTGCCAGCAGCTTGGCCCGACTAGCGGGTTCTGAAGATACGCAGTATTTT. Residues: CASSLARLAGSEDTQYF.

The chain employs TRBV29-1 and TRBJ2-1; D not certain. The CDR3 runs to 15 residues. Trimming removed 4 bases at V and 2 bases at J, with 15 bases between. Germline V lookup: CDR1 SQVTM, CDR2 ANQGSEA. In nucleotides, the CDR3 is TGCAGCGTTGCTTTTGGGCTCGATCCCTACAATGAGCAGTTCTTC. This sequence encodes CSVAFGLDPYNEQFF.

The genes are TRBV2 and TRBJ2-7, with unresolved D. Deletions cut 1 base from V and 2 bases from J, with 3 bases between. CDR1 SNHLY and CDR2 FYNNEI come from the germline V gene. The CDR3 sequence is 12 residues long. CDR3 loop: CASSEGPYEQYF. The DNA for the CDR3 is TGTGCCAGCAGTGAAGGGCCCTACGAGCAGTACTTC. Looking up the rest from reference TRBV2 and TRBJ2-7 gives the full variable domain: EPEVTQTPSHQVTQMGQEVILRCVPISNHLYFYWYRQILGQKVEFLVSFYNNEISEKSEIFDDQFSVERPDGSNFTLKIRSTKLEDSAMYFCASSEGPYEQYFGPGTRLTVT.

This clone has only one observation. The chain is built from TRBV11-3 and TRBJ2-2, with D possibly matching TRBD1 (5 bases). Looked up from germline, CDR1 is SGHNT and CDR2 is YENEEA. The CDR3 sequence is 14 residues long. V was trimmed by 3 bases and J by 8 bases, leaving 13 bases between them. CDR3 residues: CASSLGQGRGELFF. The DNA of the CDR3 is TGTGCCAGCAGCTTGGGGCAGGGTAGAGGGGAGCTGTTTTTT.

The chain links TRBV7-9 to TRBJ1-3; D uncertain. Between the trimmed V and J ends, which lost 2 bases and 0 bases, there was a span of 8 bases. This CDR3 has 15 residues. CDR1 and CDR2 (germline): SEHNR, FQNEAQ (reference sequence). The DNA for the CDR3 is TGTGCCAGCAGCTTATCCGGGAACTCTGGAAACACCATATATTTT. It is translated as CASSLSGNSGNTIYF.

The CDR3 nucleotides read TGTGCCAGCTCTCTTGGTAGCGGTTACCAAGAGACCCAGTACTTC. Protein sequence: CASSLGSGYQETQYF. The V call is TRBV18, the J call TRBJ2-5, with a possible D match to TRBD2 (6 bases). V was shortened by 6 bases and J by 0 bases, with 14 bases between the two germline ends. This CDR3 is built from 15 residues. Looked up from germline, CDR1 is KGHSH and CDR2 is LQKENI.

V and J are TRBV6-1 and TRBJ2-3; D remains unclear. The CDR3 contains 11 residues. V dropped 2 bases and J dropped 10 bases, with 7 bases sitting between them. Germline lookup yields CDR1 MNHNS and CDR2 SASEGT. The DNA for the CDR3 is TGTGCCAGCAGTGAATCGCGGCCGCAGTATTTT. Amino acids: CASSESRPQYF.

The CDR3 loop is CSARKDLEAFF. In DNA, the CDR3 is TGCAGTGCGCGTAAAGATCTCGAGGCTTTCTTT. The chain recombines TRBV20-1 with TRBJ1-1; D unresolved. This CDR3 contains 11 residues. The germline CDR1 and CDR2 sequences are DFQATT and SNEGSKA (reference sequence). Trimming pared 6 bases from V and 11 bases from J, leaving 16 bases between.

The V and J genes are TRBV30 and TRBJ1-4; D may be TRBD1 (5 bases). CDR3 size: 13 residues. V was clipped by 8 bases and J by 8 bases, with 18 bases between them. The germline V gene has CDR1 GTSNPN and CDR2 SVGIG (reference sequence). The CDR3 DNA reads as TGTGCCGCCAATCCCGGGGGGTGGGAAAAACTGTTTTTT. Amino acids: CAANPGGWEKLFF.

This chain joins TRBV6-6 and TRBJ1-4; TRBD1 matches 8 bases. The length of the CDR3 is 14 residues. CDR1 MNHNY and CDR2 SVGAGI come from the germline V gene (reference sequence). Losses at the gene ends were 6 bases for V and 7 bases for J; bases not matched to a gene: 7. CDR3 bases: TGTGCCAGCAGACCGACAGGGGTTCTTGAAAAACTGTTTTTT. It encodes CASRPTGVLEKLFF.

The rearrangement links TRBV7-3 to TRBJ2-3; D might be TRBD1 (6 bases). The V end was cut by 4 bases, the J end by 3 bases, with 11 bases between. The CDR3 length is 14 residues. Per germline, CDR1 SGHTA and CDR2 FQGTGA. This CDR3 is CASSSTGITDTQYF. CDR3 DNA: TGTGCCAGCAGCTCGACAGGAATAACAGATACGCAGTATTTT.